What follows are 27 T cell receptor beta chains derived from one specimen sequenced in a study of blood T cells in healthy people across ages. Using a J-beta primer mix together with a sample-barcoded 5' primer, a second PCR was run for roughly 7 to 12 cycles. TCRdb redid the calling of the 5' RACE reads with MiXCR, one entry per CDR3 protein. The sample carries 800,000 to 950,000 distinct CDR3 sequences, around 48% recorded once. The sample was blood. Receptors were obtained from a man aged 30 to 39 in good health.

The chain uses TRBV27 and TRBJ1-1; no reliable D call. The CDR3 spans 14 residues. V lost 3 bases and J 0 bases, leaving 8 bases between the germline ends. The germline CDR1 and CDR2 sequences are MNHEY and SMNVEV (reference sequence). CDR3 sequence: CASSFVPVNTEAFF. CDR3 DNA sequence: TGTGCCAGCAGTTTCGTTCCGGTGAACACTGAAGCTTTCTTT.

A remark on this clonotype: In this CDR3 the conserved last residue, phenylalanine or tryptophan, is missing, so a read error is likely. Because the CDR3's place on the DNA is in doubt, the DNA is left out and the CDR3 is given as listed by TCRdb. The CDR3 spells CASSQISS. The chain recombines TRBV3-1 with TRBJ2-6. Germline values: CDR1 LGHDT, CDR2 YNNKEL (reference sequence). The CDR3 adds up to 8 amino acids, both ends counted.

This clonotype showed up just a few times. The chain couples TRBV20-1 to TRBJ2-1; D call uncertain. CDR1 and CDR2 from the germline V gene are DFQATT and SNEGSKA (reference sequence). CDR3 size: 14 residues. The ends were cut back, 2 bases at V and 0 bases at J, with 8 bases in the middle. The CDR3 loop reads CSARTGSSYNEQFF. The CDR3, as DNA: TGCAGTGCTAGAACGGGCAGCTCCTACAATGAGCAGTTCTTC.

This clonotype was detected a few times. The chain is built from TRBV10-3 and TRBJ2-7; 11 bases map to TRBD1. This CDR3 has 18 residues. Losses at the gene ends were 0 bases for V and 2 bases for J; bases not matched to a gene: 9. CDR1 is ENHRY and CDR2 is SYGVKD in the germline V gene. This chain's CDR3 is CAISESRDRGGLPYEQYF. CDR3 bases: TGTGCCATCAGTGAGTCCAGGGACAGGGGGGGACTTCCCTACGAGCAGTACTTC.

The chain recombines TRBV4-1 with TRBJ1-2; no clear D. Trimming shortened V by 0 bases and J by 4 bases, and 12 bases separated the two germline ends. The CDR3 is 15 amino acids. The germline V gene encodes CDR1 MGHRA and CDR2 YSYEKL. The CDR3 here is CASSQEESYGYGYTF. The DNA of the CDR3 is TGCGCCAGCAGCCAAGAAGAATCATACGGCTATGGCTACACCTTC.

A note on this clonotype: A much larger clone lies a single base off, so this may be a read error. The rearrangement links TRBV5-1 to TRBJ2-1; possibly TRBD1 or TRBD2 for D (6 bases each). CDR1 and CDR2 (germline): SGHRS, YFSETQ. The CDR3 spans 15 residues. The chain's CDR3 is CASSLASGALNKQFF. The CDR3 DNA follows: TGCGCCAGCAGCTTGGCCTCGGGGGCGCTCAATAAGCAGTTCTTC.

CDR3 nucleotides: TGTGCCATCAGTGAGTCAAACGCGTGGGGCAATGAGCAGTTCTTC. Amino acid sequence: CAISESNAWGNEQFF. The J gene is TRBJ2-1, the V gene TRBV10-3; D uncertain. V was clipped by 0 bases and J by 6 bases, with 12 bases between them. This CDR3 has 15 amino acids. Germline V CDR1 and CDR2: ENHRY, SYGVKD.

This chain links TRBV6-6 with TRBJ2-1; 7 bases agree with TRBD2. V shed 4 bases, J shed 8 bases, and the junction held 5 bases outside the gene matches. CDR1 and CDR2 (germline): MNHNY, SVGAGI (reference sequence). This CDR3 region has 13 residues. CDR3 residues: CASSSWGGDEQFF. The CDR3 DNA follows: TGTGCCAGCAGTTCATGGGGGGGGGATGAGCAGTTCTTC.

The V call is TRBV6-5, the J call TRBJ2-5; 7 bases are shared with TRBD1. This CDR3 region has 15 residues. CDR1 MNHEY and CDR2 SVGAGI come from the germline V gene. Trimming removed 5 bases from V and 0 bases from J; junction bases left unmatched: 6. The CDR3 here is CASSVDRLYQETQYF. CDR3 coding DNA: TGTGCCAGCAGTGTGGACAGGTTGTACCAAGAGACCCAGTACTTC.

Remarks on this clonotype: An end of the junction differs from the germline gene, which may be a read error. The chain is built from TRBV9 and TRBJ1-4; a weak D match, TRBD1 (5 bases). Germline V gives CDR1 SGDLS, CDR2 YYNGEE. The CDR3 runs 17 residues. CDR3 region: CASSPRGRGRGNGKLFF. The CDR3 nucleotides are TGTGCCAGCAGCCCTCGGGGGAGGGGCAGAGGGAATGGAAAACTGTTTTTT.

V and J are TRBV12-3 or TRBV12-4 and TRBJ2-3; 9 bases fit TRBD1. The CDR3 consists of 15 residues. Trimming cost V 5 bases and J 4 bases; bases outside gene matches: 7. The DNA for the CDR3 is TGTGCCAGCAGTACCTACAGGGGGCTCGCAGATACGCAGTATTTT. Amino acids: CASSTYRGLADTQYF.

This chain joins TRBV28 and TRBJ2-2, with TRBD1 matching over 9 bases. The CDR3 length is 16 residues. Germline-derived CDR1 and CDR2 are MDHEN and SYDVKM. Trimming cost V 1 base and J 5 bases; bases outside gene matches: 5. CDR3 loop: CASSLFGQGITGELFF. The CDR3 DNA is TGTGCCAGCAGTTTATTCGGACAGGGGATAACCGGGGAGCTGTTTTTT. The entire variable domain, with the rest obtained from reference TRBV28 and TRBJ2-2, is as follows: DVKVTQSSRYLVKRTGEKVFLECVQDMDHENMFWYRQDPGLGLRLIYFSYDVKMKEKGDIPEGYSVSREKKERFSLILESASTNQTSMYLCASSLFGQGITGELFFGEGSRLTVL.

This chain joins TRBV7-6 and TRBJ2-1; perhaps TRBD1 as D (6 bases). Germline CDR1 reads SGHVS; CDR2 reads FNYEAQ. The V end lost 5 bases, the J end lost 7 bases, and 21 bases lay between the germline ends. The CDR3 length is 16 residues. Here the CDR3 DNA reads TGTGCCAGCAGCCCAGTGGTCGTAGGGGGTACGAATGAGCAGTTCTTC. It translates to CASSPVVVGGTNEQFF.

This clonotype was counted a few times. The chain couples TRBV18 to TRBJ2-1, with unresolved D. V gave up 6 bases and J gave up 10 bases, with 16 bases separating them. CDR1 and CDR2 (germline): KGHSH, LQKENI. The CDR3 contains 13 residues. CDR3 in amino acids: CASSPGMVSEQFF. The CDR3 DNA sequence: TGTGCCAGCTCGCCCGGTATGGTTTCGGAGCAGTTCTTC.

The chain recombines TRBV9 with TRBJ2-5; TRBD2 aligns across 10 bases. Germline CDR1 and CDR2: SGDLS and YYNGEE. This CDR3 has 15 residues. Germline trimming cut 4 bases from V and 5 bases from J; bases unmatched to any gene: 8. The CDR3 DNA reads TGTGCCAGCAGCCTCAGCGGGAGGGCCTCGGAGACCCAGTACTTC. Translation gives CASSLSGRASETQYF.

This sequence joins TRBV5-6 and TRBJ2-3; D is unclear. Trimming cost V 0 bases and J 2 bases, with 4 bases left between them. CDR3 size: 13 residues. Per the germline V gene, CDR1 is SGHDT and CDR2 is YYEEEE. The CDR3 loop is CASSLGTTDTQYF. CDR3 coding DNA: TGTGCCAGCAGCTTGGGGACCACAGATACGCAGTATTTT.

The chain employs TRBV14 and TRBJ2-1; D is possibly TRBD1 (5 bases). The V end was cut by 0 bases, the J end by 8 bases, with 17 bases between. In germline, CDR1 is SGHDN, CDR2 FVKESK. This CDR3 comprises 16 residues. DNA for the CDR3: TGTGCCAGCAGCCAAGAATCGCCAGGGTTTGTGCATGAGCAGTTCTTC. Translation gives CASSQESPGFVHEQFF.

Details on this clonotype: A much bigger clone sits one base away, suggesting this may be a read error. The V call is TRBV7-2, the J call TRBJ2-5, with D unresolved. The better agreement between TRBJ2-7 and the DNA end casts doubt on the J call. This CDR3 region has 13 residues. Germline V gives CDR1 SGHTA, CDR2 FQGNSA. CDR3 region: CASSVVGSLEQYF. CDR3 in DNA: TGTGCCAGCAGCGTAGTCGGCTCGCTCGAGCAGTACTTC.

The chain recombines TRBV5-1 with TRBJ2-7; TRBD1 might be the D (5 bases). Trimming took off 6 bases at V and 6 bases at J, with 13 bases between the two ends. This CDR3 has 12 residues. CDR1 SGHRS and CDR2 YFSETQ come from the germline V gene. The DNA for the CDR3 is TGCGCCAGCAAACTCGACAGAGGCGAGCAGTACTTC. This translates into CASKLDRGEQYF. Full variable domain (missing parts from reference TRBV5-1 and TRBJ2-7): KAGVTQTPRYLIKTRGQQVTLSCSPISGHRSVSWYQQTPGQGLQFLFEYFSETQRNKGNFPGRFSGRQFSNSRSEMNVSTLELGDSALYLCASKLDRGEQYFGPGTRLTVT.

The chain joins TRBV5-1 to TRBJ2-1, with 7 positions matching TRBD2. The CDR3 has 12 amino acids. Germline CDR1 and CDR2: SGHRS and YFSETQ. V shed 4 bases and J 9 bases; nucleotides not matched to a gene: 4. The CDR3 loop reads CASSGPGGEQFF. The CDR3 nucleotides are TGCGCCAGCAGCGGACCGGGAGGTGAGCAGTTCTTC. The full variable domain, with the rest looked up from reference TRBV5-1 and TRBJ2-1, is KAGVTQTPRYLIKTRGQQVTLSCSPISGHRSVSWYQQTPGQGLQFLFEYFSETQRNKGNFPGRFSGRQFSNSRSEMNVSTLELGDSALYLCASSGPGGEQFFGPGTRLTVL.

The chain combines TRBV7-2 with TRBJ2-2; D uncertain. V dropped 8 bases and J dropped 5 bases, with 15 bases sitting between them. Germline V CDR1 and CDR2: SGHTA, FQGNSA. The CDR3 extends over 14 amino acids. The CDR3 DNA sequence: TGTGCCAGCGGCTCAATGGTTGGGACCGGGGAGCTGTTTTTT. It encodes CASGSMVGTGELFF.

The gene calls are TRBV20-1 and TRBJ1-6; 7 bases match TRBD1. The CDR3 covers 15 residues. V trimming: 5 bases; J trimming: 6 bases; junction bases outside the gene matches: 10. The germline CDR1 and CDR2 sequences are DFQATT and SNEGSKA (reference sequence). CDR3: CSAVVPQGSNSPLHF. CDR3 in DNA: TGCAGTGCTGTAGTACCACAGGGGTCTAATTCACCCCTCCACTTT.

The CDR3 bases are TGTGCCAGCATCGGAGGGGGGCTAGGGTATGGCTACACCTTC. Translation gives CASIGGGLGYGYTF. The rearrangement links TRBV6-5 to TRBJ1-2; maybe TRBD1 (6 bases). CDR1 is MNHEY, CDR2 SVGAGI, per germline. V was cut by 7 bases and J by 5 bases, with 17 bases left in between. The CDR3 loop spans 14 amino acids.

As concerns this clonotype: The junction differs from germline at one of its ends, possibly a read error. The J gene is TRBJ2-7, the V gene TRBV12-3 or TRBV12-4; D is unresolved. This CDR3 contains 19 residues. CDR3 residues: CASSPPRTTFNTIAYELYF. The CDR3 DNA sequence: TGTGCCAGCAGTCCCCCCAGAACCACTTTTAATACCATCGCCTACGAGCTGTACTTC.

CDR3 loop: CSVTQGVGTFF. In DNA form, the CDR3 reads TGCAGTGTTACACAGGGGGTAGGAACTTTCTTT. V gene TRBV20-1 combines with J gene TRBJ1-1, with 8 bases aligning to TRBD1. This CDR3 comprises 11 residues. Germline lookup yields CDR1 DFQATT and CDR2 SNEGSKA (reference sequence). V was pared by 7 bases and J by 12 bases, with 10 bases of the junction left unmatched.

This clonotype was counted only a few times. The chain carries TRBV20-1 and TRBJ2-1, with TRBD1 identical over 9 bases. Germline CDR1 reads DFQATT; CDR2 reads SNEGSKA (reference sequence). CDR3 length: 15 residues. V trimming: 0 bases; J trimming: 1 base; junction bases outside the gene matches: 1. CDR3 amino acids: CSAREGQGSYNEQFF. The CDR3 DNA is TGCAGTGCTAGAGAGGGACAGGGATCCTACAATGAGCAGTTCTTC.

The chain employs TRBV10-3 and TRBJ1-2; possibly TRBD1 for D (5 bases). Germline V CDR1 and CDR2: ENHRY, SYGVKD. This CDR3 has 13 amino acids. Trimming cost V 2 bases and J 8 bases, with 12 bases left between them. In DNA, the CDR3 is TGTGCCATCAGTGAGCTCCAGGGTATCGGCTACACCTTC. Translated, it gives CAISELQGIGYTF.